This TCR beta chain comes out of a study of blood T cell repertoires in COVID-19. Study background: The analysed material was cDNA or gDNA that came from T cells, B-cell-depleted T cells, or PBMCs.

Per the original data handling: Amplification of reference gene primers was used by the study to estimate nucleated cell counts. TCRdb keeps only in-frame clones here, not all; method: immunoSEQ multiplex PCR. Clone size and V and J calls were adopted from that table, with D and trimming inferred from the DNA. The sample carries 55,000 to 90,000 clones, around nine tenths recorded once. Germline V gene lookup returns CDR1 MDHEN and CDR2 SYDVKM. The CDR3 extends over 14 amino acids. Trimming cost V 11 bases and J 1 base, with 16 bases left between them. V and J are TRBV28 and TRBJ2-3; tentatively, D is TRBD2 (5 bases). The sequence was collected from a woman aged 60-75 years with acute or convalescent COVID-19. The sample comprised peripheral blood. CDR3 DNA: TGTGCCTCAGGAGAGGGCTTTGGCACAGATACGCAGTATTTT. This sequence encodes CASGEGFGTDTQYF.